The present entry profiles one T cell receptor (beta chain) with its context. Its target is not known. The assay was immunoSEQ multiplex PCR, and TCRdb's table has in-frame clones only and misses some. The repertoire holds tens of thousands of clones, approximately 54% seen once, with 14% to 15% in the top ten. This CDR3 contains 13 residues. The germline gives CDR1 SEHNR, CDR2 FQNEAQ (reference sequence). Trimming cost V 2 bases and J 7 bases, with 9 bases left between them. The data were obtained in a study of cytotoxic CD8 clonotypes in ibrutinib-treated CLL. On the study more broadly: The patients, under 13 relapsed/refractory and approximately 16 treatment-naive, included approximately 17 who were IGHV unmutated. Partial response occurred in approximately 24 patients and complete response in 2; at median around 5.5 years, around 15 remained remitted and roughly twelve progressed. After a median roughly twelve months on treatment (6 to 36), response samples were drawn.

General observations from the study: Clonality was higher at ibrutinib response and returned toward baseline at progression.

Material: PBMCs, obtained after 12 months of ibrutinib treatment. The receptor was derived from a human donor with chronic lymphocytic leukemia. The chain is built from TRBV7-9 and TRBJ1-3; D not resolved. The CDR3 DNA reads TGTGCCAGCAGCTTAAGTCGGGAGAACACCATATATTTT. This encodes CASSLSRENTIYF.